The 24 T cell receptor beta chains given below trace back to one sample, sequenced in a study of T-cell memory formation after mild COVID-19 (dated by TCRdb to the early 2020s). To prepare the library, 5' RACE was applied. Sequencing took place on an Illumina NovaSeq 6000. Starting from the raw public reads, TCRdb applied fastp trimming at Q25, assembled clones with MiXCR and retained in-frame beta chains. Duplicate CDR3 protein sequences are folded into a single record with the most common DNA and genes. This sample comprises roughly 240,000 distinct CDR3 sequences, 16% of them detected only once. Of the sample, roughly a fifth is held by the ten largest clones. The sample consisted of PBMCs or a T cell subset sorted from them (not recorded which). The receptors were sampled from a young man who had mild COVID-19 (a few samples of this study predate the infection). The sample titles of this study are shuffled in the database, so cell type and time point are left out; the donor was told from shared clones.

This clonotype was counted between two and nine times. This rearrangement joins TRBV25-1 to TRBJ1-4; D remains unclear. Deletions cut 1 base from V and 7 bases from J, with 10 bases between. CDR1 is MGHDK and CDR2 is SYGVNS in the germline V gene. The CDR3 is made up of 14 amino acids. In DNA, the CDR3 is TGTGCCAGCAGTGAATTGGGGTCCGTTGAAAAACTGTTTTTT. It yields the protein CASSELGSVEKLFF.

The rearrangement joins TRBV30 to TRBJ2-3; D not resolved. Germline assignment: CDR1 GTSNPN and CDR2 SVGIG (reference sequence). This CDR3 spans 13 amino acids. Trimming stripped 3 bases from V and 3 bases from J, with 10 bases between. The CDR3, as DNA: TGTGCCTGGAGCGGGTTCTTAACAGATACGCAGTATTTT. Encoded protein: CAWSGFLTDTQYF.

The V call is TRBV9, the J call TRBJ2-3; D is perhaps TRBD1 (5 bases). Trimming took 0 bases from V and 2 from J, leaving 10 bases between them. Germline values: CDR1 SGDLS, CDR2 YYNGEE. This CDR3 contains 15 residues. CDR3 amino acids: CASSVGTNPTDTQYF. In DNA form, the CDR3 reads TGTGCCAGCAGCGTAGGGACAAACCCCACAGATACGCAGTATTTT.

The gene calls are TRBV2 and TRBJ2-5; D gene unclear. Germline V gene lookup returns CDR1 SNHLY and CDR2 FYNNEI. Trimming shortened V by 7 bases and J by 2 bases, and 8 bases separated the two germline ends. This CDR3 comprises 12 residues. CDR3 sequence reads: CASTRVQETQYF. The CDR3 nucleotides read TGTGCCAGCACTAGAGTACAAGAGACCCAGTACTTC.

This clonotype has more than one count but fewer than ten. The chain uses TRBV12-3 or TRBV12-4 and TRBJ1-2, with TRBD1 matching 7 bases. CDR3 length: 15 amino acids. J gave up 5 bases and V 5 bases, and 11 bases lay outside the gene matches. The CDR3 DNA sequence: TGTGCCAGCAGTATTCTACCTGGACAGGATTATGGCTACACCTTC. Its protein is CASSILPGQDYGYTF.

J is TRBJ1-5 and V is TRBV12-3 or TRBV12-4; 10 nucleotides align to TRBD1. CDR3 length: 15 residues. V gave up 6 bases and J gave up 4 bases; unmatched junction bases: 6. CDR3 amino acids: CASRFGQGVNQPQHF. The DNA of the CDR3 is TGTGCCAGCAGATTCGGACAGGGGGTAAATCAGCCCCAGCATTTT.

This clonotype has at least ten counts. The rearrangement uses TRBV5-1 and TRBJ2-3, with 7 nucleotides matching TRBD1. This CDR3 spans 15 amino acids. Trimming took 3 bases from V and 2 from J; bases not matched to a gene: 6. The V gene's germline CDR1 is SGHRS and CDR2 YFSETQ. Written as DNA, the CDR3 is TGCGCCAGCAGCTCCAGGGGGTGGGCCACAGATACGCAGTATTTT. It yields the protein CASSSRGWATDTQYF. The entire variable domain, with the rest obtained from reference TRBV5-1 and TRBJ2-3, is as follows: KAGVTQTPRYLIKTRGQQVTLSCSPISGHRSVSWYQQTPGQGLQFLFEYFSETQRNKGNFPGRFSGRQFSNSRSEMNVSTLELGDSALYLCASSSRGWATDTQYFGPGTRLTVL.

This clonotype has a handful of counts. This chain uses TRBV15 with TRBJ1-1; no firm D call. With 1 base removed from V and 3 bases from J, the gap between germline ends came to 9 bases. Per the germline V gene, CDR1 is LNHNV and CDR2 is YYDKDF (reference sequence). CDR3 length: 14 residues. CDR3: CATSRGMTDTEAFF. The CDR3 region has the DNA TGTGCCACCAGCAGAGGGATGACCGACACTGAAGCTTTCTTT.

This clonotype was picked up many times. At one end, the junction sequence differs from germline, possibly due to a read error. The rearrangement uses TRBV5-1 and TRBJ2-5; no clear D. There are 11 residues in the CDR3. Germline CDR1 and CDR2: SGHRS and YFSETQ. CDR3 residues: CASSLQETQYF. CDR3 bases: TGTGCCAGCAGCTTACAAGAGACCCAGTACTTC.

There are a few counts of this clonotype. The chain couples TRBV3-1 to TRBJ1-6, with 7 bases lining up with TRBD1. This CDR3 is built from 19 residues. The germline V gene encodes CDR1 LGHDT and CDR2 YNNKEL (reference sequence). The ends lost 0 bases at V and 5 bases at J; junction bases unmatched: 13. CDR3: CASSQDGAVWGQNNSPLHF. The CDR3 bases are TGTGCCAGCAGCCAAGATGGAGCTGTTTGGGGACAGAATAATTCACCCCTCCACTTT.

This clonotype has a handful of counts. The rearrangement links TRBV29-1 to TRBJ2-1, with D possibly called TRBD1 or TRBD2 (5 bases each). The CDR3 extends over 13 amino acids. Germline loops: CDR1 SQVTM, CDR2 ANQGSEA. V shed 3 bases and J shed 10 bases, with 16 bases lying between them. The CDR3 reads CSVDHTRGLEQFF. As DNA, the CDR3 is TGCAGCGTTGACCACACGAGGGGCCTGGAGCAGTTCTTC.

CDR3 in DNA: TGTGCCAGCAGCGTTACTAGCGGGGGGGCTTTCTCAGATACGCAGTATTTT. Amino acids: CASSVTSGGAFSDTQYF. The V and J genes are TRBV9 and TRBJ2-3; 13 nucleotides align to TRBD2. Looked up from germline, CDR1 is SGDLS and CDR2 is YYNGEE. The CDR3 has 17 amino acids. J gave up 4 bases and V 2 bases, and 7 bases lay outside the gene matches.

The chain recombines TRBV6-2 or TRBV6-3 with TRBJ2-5; D ambiguous. Germline V gene sequence: CDR1 MNHEY, CDR2 SVGEGT. This CDR3 spans 13 amino acids. Deletions cut 4 bases from V and 7 bases from J, with 13 bases between. CDR3 in amino acids: CASSLANGATQYF. As DNA, the CDR3 is TGTGCCAGCAGTTTAGCCAATGGTGCGACCCAGTACTTC.

The rearrangement joins TRBV4-1 to TRBJ1-3, with a possible D match to TRBD1 (6 bases). Germline V lookup: CDR1 MGHRA, CDR2 YSYEKL. This CDR3 contains 14 residues. Trimming cost V 2 bases and J 4 bases, with 9 bases left between them. The CDR3, as DNA: TGCGCCAGCAGCCAACGAACAGGGGGAAACACCATATATTTT. Protein sequence: CASSQRTGGNTIYF.

The DNA of the CDR3 is TGCAGCGTTGTGAGGGGATTAGCCGGGGAGCTGTTTTTT. Encoded protein: CSVVRGLAGELFF. The rearrangement uses TRBV29-1 and TRBJ2-2, with D perhaps assigned TRBD1 or TRBD2 (5 bases each). Germline V gene data show CDR1 as SQVTM and CDR2 as ANQGSEA. Trimming cost V 4 bases and J 6 bases, with 12 bases left between them. This CDR3 is built from 13 residues.

The CDR3 coding sequence is TGTGCCAGCAGCGGATCCGACAGCTACGAGCAGTACTTC. Translating gives CASSGSDSYEQYF. The J gene is TRBJ2-7, the V gene TRBV9, with D perhaps TRBD1 (5 bases). Germline CDR1 SGDLS, CDR2 YYNGEE. Trimming took 3 bases from V and 3 from J, leaving 10 bases between them. This CDR3 comprises 13 residues.

This clonotype turned up a few times. The chain couples TRBV12-3 or TRBV12-4 to TRBJ1-6; 10 nucleotides match TRBD1. V was clipped by 6 bases and J by 8 bases; unmatched bases: 1. The CDR3 loop spans 13 amino acids. CDR3: CASRGTGDSPLHF. The DNA for the CDR3 is TGTGCCAGCAGGGGGACAGGGGATTCACCCCTCCACTTT.

The sample holds a few counts of this clonotype. This chain connects TRBV6-2 or TRBV6-3 to TRBJ1-6; no clear D. The length of the CDR3 is 14 residues. Trimming removed 8 bases at V and 0 bases at J, with 8 bases between. Germline-derived CDR1 and CDR2 are MNHEY and SVGEGT. This chain's CDR3 is CASRKSSYNSPLHF. CDR3 DNA sequence: TGTGCCAGCCGGAAGAGCTCCTATAATTCACCCCTCCACTTT.

This chain connects TRBV20-1 to TRBJ1-1, with D unresolved. Germline CDR1 and CDR2: DFQATT and SNEGSKA (reference sequence). V shed 2 bases and J shed 0 bases, with 7 bases lying between them. The CDR3 is 13 amino acids. In DNA form, the CDR3 reads TGCAGTGCTAGACAGGTACTGAACACTGAAGCTTTCTTT. Amino acids: CSARQVLNTEAFF.

The V call is TRBV7-2, the J call TRBJ2-5; no reliable D call. Looked up from germline, CDR1 is SGHTA and CDR2 is FQGNSA. Trimming shortened V by 5 bases and J by 8 bases, and 15 bases separated the two germline ends. The CDR3 length is 13 residues. The CDR3 region has the DNA TGTGCCAGCAGCCCACCTCCCCGTCTAACCCAGTACTTC. This encodes CASSPPPRLTQYF.

The chain joins TRBV7-7 to TRBJ2-7; 8 nucleotides align to TRBD2. Germline CDR1 SSHAT, CDR2 FNYEAQ (reference sequence). CDR3 length equals 15 residues. CDR3 sequence: CASSRAGATLYEQYV. CDR3 DNA: TGTGCTAGCAGCCGAGCGGGGGCCACCCTCTACGAGCAGTACGTC.

This clonotype has more than one count but fewer than ten. The rearrangement uses TRBV10-3 and TRBJ2-5, with 9 bases lining up with TRBD2. Germline V CDR1 and CDR2: ENHRY, SYGVKD. V shed 2 bases and J 3 bases; nucleotides not matched to a gene: 7. The CDR3 extends over 16 amino acids. The CDR3 loop is CAISEVSGGREETQYF. CDR3 DNA sequence: TGTGCCATCAGTGAGGTTAGCGGGGGCCGGGAAGAGACCCAGTACTTC.

The genes are TRBV7-2 and TRBJ2-7; D may correspond to TRBD1 or TRBD2 (6 bases each). The CDR3 sequence is 15 residues long. The germline V gene has CDR1 SGHTA and CDR2 FQGNSA. The germline V and J ends were trimmed by 0 bases and 7 bases, with 16 bases remaining between them. In DNA, the CDR3 is TGTGCCAGCAGCTTAGCATACGGGGGCGCTCAGGAGCAGTACTTC. As protein: CASSLAYGGAQEQYF.

In its sample, this clonotype was seen a few times. The chain joins TRBV28 to TRBJ2-7; possible D gene TRBD1, 5 bases. The V gene's germline CDR1 is MDHEN and CDR2 SYDVKM. V dropped 1 base and J dropped 1 base, with 11 bases sitting between them. CDR3 length: 15 amino acids. This CDR3 is CASSLYAPGSYEQYF. The CDR3 coding sequence is TGTGCCAGCAGTTTATACGCCCCAGGGTCCTACGAGCAGTACTTC.